A selection of T cell receptor beta chains follows, all from one sample in a study of OX40 agonist ivuxolimab in advanced cancers. Produced via immunoSEQ multiplex PCR; TCRdb's table is partial and in-frame only. The data show 10,000 to 15,000 clones, with under 80% seen just once and about 30% held by the top ten. Source: CD4+ or CD8+ T cells sorted from blood, taken in a trial of the OX40 agonist ivuxolimab. All receptors come from an adult with an advanced solid tumor such as melanoma, head and neck, liver or kidney cancer. Both conserved end residues are part of each CDR3. Each record gives: CDR3 length, V gene, J gene, D gene, clone size, CDR3 protein, CDR3 DNA. D genes are given only for firm matches. Clone size is shown for a subset of rows, as once, few, many or a class of expanded clone.

length: 15; V: TRBV5-6; J: TRBJ1-2; D: TRBD1; size: .; CDR3: CASSFPLGTARGYTF; DNA: TGTGCCAGCAGCTTCCCCTTAGGGACAGCCCGAGGCTACACCTTC
length: 18; V: TRBV2; J: TRBJ2-7; D: TRBD1; size: .; CDR3: CASSEAGQGFAYSYEQYF; DNA: TGTGCCAGCAGTGAAGCTGGACAGGGTTTCGCCTACTCCTACGAGCAGTACTTC
length: 14; V: TRBV9; J: TRBJ2-2; D: .; size: .; CDR3: CASSETTADGELFF; DNA: TGTGCCAGCAGCGAAACCACTGCCGACGGGGAGCTGTTTTTT
length: 12; V: TRBV29-1; J: TRBJ2-3; D: .; size: .; CDR3: CSVEGSKPAQYF; DNA: TGCAGCGTTGAAGGGTCTAAACCGGCGCAGTATTTT
length: 17; V: TRBV27; J: TRBJ2-7; D: .; size: few; CDR3: CASAFIGGAFGPGEQYF; DNA: TGTGCCAGCGCTTTTATCGGCGGGGCCTTCGGTCCGGGCGAGCAGTACTTC
length: 12; V: TRBV6-5; J: TRBJ2-1; D: .; size: .; CDR3: CATVAEYNEQFF; DNA: TGTGCGACGGTGGCAGAATACAATGAGCAGTTCTTC
length: 16; V: TRBV5-1; J: TRBJ2-7; D: .; size: few; CDR3: CANDFWSQGNPNEQYF; DNA: TGCGCCAACGACTTTTGGAGCCAGGGAAACCCTAACGAGCAGTACTTC
length: 14; V: TRBV6-6; J: TRBJ2-7; D: TRBD2; size: few; CDR3: CASSPPVGAGKQYF; DNA: TGTGCCAGCAGCCCACCCGTGGGAGCGGGAAAGCAGTACTTC
length: 15; V: TRBV28; J: TRBJ2-7; D: TRBD2; size: .; CDR3: CASREVAGRPYEQYF; DNA: TGTGCCAGCCGGGAGGTAGCGGGCAGGCCCTACGAGCAGTACTTC
length: 15; V: TRBV7-8; J: TRBJ2-3; D: TRBD2; size: .; CDR3: CASSKERGSTDTQYF; DNA: TGTGCCAGCAGCAAAGAACGCGGGAGTACAGATACGCAGTATTTT
length: 13; V: TRBV5-8; J: TRBJ1-1; D: .; size: once; CDR3: CASSLEVNTEAFF; DNA: TGTGCCAGCAGCTTGGAAGTGAACACTGAAGCTTTCTTT
length: 14; V: TRBV29-1; J: TRBJ2-1; D: TRBD2; size: .; CDR3: CSFLTSGSSSEQFF; DNA: TGCAGCTTCTTGACTAGCGGGAGCTCCAGTGAGCAGTTCTTC
length: 15; V: TRBV27; J: TRBJ2-3; D: .; size: .; CDR3: CASSPAGLFTDTQYF; DNA: TGTGCCAGCAGCCCCGCCGGTCTTTTCACAGATACGCAGTATTTT
length: 14; V: TRBV25-1; J: TRBJ1-2; D: TRBD1; size: .; CDR3: CASSRTGTNYGYTF; DNA: TGTGCCAGCAGTAGGACAGGGACTAACTATGGCTACACCTTC
length: 15; V: TRBV12-5; J: TRBJ2-7; D: TRBD2; size: .; CDR3: CASGPGLAGTYEQYF; DNA: TGTGCTAGTGGTCCCGGACTAGCGGGTACCTACGAGCAGTACTTC
length: 17; V: TRBV21-1; J: TRBJ2-3; D: .; size: .; CDR3: CASSTFSSTGITDTQYF; DNA: TGTGCCAGCAGCACCTTTAGCTCGACGGGAATCACAGATACGCAGTATTTT
length: 16; V: TRBV12-2; J: TRBJ2-1; D: .; size: once; CDR3: CASRIGQGSVCNEQFF; DNA: TGTGCAAGTCGCATAGGGCAGGGGTCAGTCTGCAATGAGCAGTTCTTC
length: 15; V: TRBV28; J: TRBJ1-3; D: TRBD1; size: once; CDR3: CASRRQGAWGNTIYF; DNA: TGTGCCAGCAGGCGACAGGGGGCGTGGGGAAACACCATATATTTT
length: 14; V: TRBV5-5; J: TRBJ1-2; D: .; size: .; CDR3: CASFPSRKTYGYTF; DNA: TGTGCCAGCTTTCCCTCGCGAAAGACCTATGGCTACACCTTC
length: 14; V: TRBV10-3; J: TRBJ1-1; D: .; size: .; CDR3: CAISAPGLNTEAFF; DNA: TGTGCCATCAGTGCCCCAGGGCTGAACACTGAAGCTTTCTTT
length: 14; V: TRBV2; J: TRBJ1-1; D: .; size: .; CDR3: CASSDETANTEAFF; DNA: TGTGCCAGCAGTGACGAGACAGCGAACACTGAAGCTTTCTTT
length: 16; V: TRBV7-2; J: TRBJ1-1; D: TRBD1; size: few; CDR3: CASSLVGDRANTEAFF; DNA: TGTGCCAGCAGCTTAGTAGGTGACAGGGCGAACACTGAAGCTTTCTTT
length: 17; V: TRBV4-1; J: TRBJ2-1; D: TRBD2; size: .; CDR3: CASSQAPGTSVSNEQFF; DNA: TGCGCCAGCAGCCAAGCCCCCGGGACTAGCGTAAGCAATGAGCAGTTCTTC
length: 18; V: TRBV28; J: TRBJ2-2; D: .; size: .; CDR3: CASSELVWGYANTGELFF; DNA: TGTGCCAGCAGTGAACTAGTTTGGGGATATGCGAACACCGGGGAGCTGTTTTTT
length: 14; V: TRBV27; J: TRBJ2-1; D: TRBD2; size: .; CDR3: CASSPSGTYNEQFF; DNA: TGTGCCAGCAGCCCCAGCGGGACTTACAATGAGCAGTTCTTC
length: 14; V: TRBV15; J: TRBJ2-3; D: .; size: .; CDR3: CATSRDVVPDTQYF; DNA: TGTGCCACCAGCAGAGATGTTGTACCAGATACGCAGTATTTT
length: 14; V: TRBV27; J: TRBJ2-4; D: TRBD1; size: .; CDR3: CASRQGFPGNIQYF; DNA: TGTGCCAGCCGACAGGGGTTCCCAGGGAACATTCAGTACTTC
length: 13; V: TRBV2; J: TRBJ2-7; D: TRBD2; size: .; CDR3: CASLGLAGSEQYF; DNA: TGTGCCAGCCTGGGACTAGCGGGATCTGAGCAGTACTTC
length: 14; V: TRBV27; J: TRBJ2-3; D: TRBD2; size: .; CDR3: CASSLLVAGSPQYF; DNA: TGTGCCAGCAGTTTATTGGTAGCGGGAAGTCCGCAGTATTTT
length: 14; V: TRBV7-9; J: TRBJ1-2; D: .; size: medium-sized; CDR3: CASSLGIRDSGYTF; DNA: TGTGCCAGCAGCTTGGGTATTAGGGACTCTGGCTACACCTTC
length: 15; V: TRBV5-6; J: TRBJ2-7; D: TRBD2; size: .; CDR3: CASSELAGDSGEQYF; DNA: TGTGCCAGCAGCGAACTAGCGGGAGATTCGGGCGAGCAGTACTTC
length: 13; V: TRBV5-1; J: TRBJ2-7; D: .; size: .; CDR3: CASSSDSSYEQYF; DNA: TGCGCCAGCAGCTCGGACAGTTCCTACGAGCAGTACTTC
length: 17; V: TRBV11-3; J: TRBJ2-1; D: TRBD2; size: .; CDR3: CASSLDLPGLDIREQFF; DNA: TGTGCCAGCAGCTTAGATCTACCGGGACTAGATATTCGGGAGCAGTTCTTC
length: 12; V: TRBV29-1; J: TRBJ2-7; D: .; size: .; CDR3: CSVGTFPYEQYF; DNA: TGCAGCGTGGGGACTTTCCCCTACGAGCAGTACTTC
length: 12; V: TRBV6-4; J: TRBJ2-1; D: .; size: .; CDR3: CASSDSPNEQFF; DNA: TGTGCCAGCAGTGACAGCCCAAATGAGCAGTTCTTC
length: 16; V: TRBV7-2; J: TRBJ2-2; D: .; size: .; CDR3: CASSLRPYGGVGELFF; DNA: TGTGCCAGCAGCTTGAGGCCCTACGGCGGCGTCGGGGAGCTGTTTTTT
length: 13; V: TRBV4-2; J: TRBJ1-4; D: TRBD1; size: .; CDR3: CASRQGPNEKLFF; DNA: TGTGCCAGCCGACAGGGGCCGAATGAAAAACTGTTTTTT
length: 15; V: TRBV7-3; J: TRBJ2-4; D: .; size: .; CDR3: CASSYGPGAKNIQYF; DNA: TGTGCCAGCAGCTACGGGCCAGGGGCCAAAAACATTCAGTACTTC
length: 15; V: TRBV5-4; J: TRBJ1-1; D: TRBD1; size: .; CDR3: CASTSQGELNTEAFF; DNA: TGTGCCAGCACCAGCCAGGGGGAATTGAACACTGAAGCTTTCTTT
length: 14; V: TRBV7-9; J: TRBJ2-3; D: TRBD1; size: .; CDR3: CASSLLGQADTQYF; DNA: TGTGCCAGCAGCTTATTGGGACAGGCAGATACGCAGTATTTT
length: 15; V: TRBV21-1; J: TRBJ2-7; D: .; size: .; CDR3: CASSPGTFISSEQYF; DNA: TGTGCCAGCAGCCCCGGGACTTTCATTTCGAGCGAGCAGTACTTC